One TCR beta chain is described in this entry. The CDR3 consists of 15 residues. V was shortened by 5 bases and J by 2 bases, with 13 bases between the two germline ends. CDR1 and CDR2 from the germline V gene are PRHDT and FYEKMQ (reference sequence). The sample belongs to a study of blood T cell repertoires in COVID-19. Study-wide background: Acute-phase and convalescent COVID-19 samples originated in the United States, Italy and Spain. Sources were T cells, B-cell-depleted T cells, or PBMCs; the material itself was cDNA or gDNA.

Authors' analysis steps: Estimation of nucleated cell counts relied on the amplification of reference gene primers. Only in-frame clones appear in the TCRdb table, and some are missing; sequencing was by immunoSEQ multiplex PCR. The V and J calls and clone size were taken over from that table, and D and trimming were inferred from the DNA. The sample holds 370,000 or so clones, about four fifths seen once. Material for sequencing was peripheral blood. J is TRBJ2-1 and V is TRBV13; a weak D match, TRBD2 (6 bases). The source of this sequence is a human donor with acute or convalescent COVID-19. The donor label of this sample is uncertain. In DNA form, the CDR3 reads TGTGCCAGCAGCGTACGGGACTCCACCTACAATGAGCAGTTCTTC. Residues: CASSVRDSTYNEQFF.